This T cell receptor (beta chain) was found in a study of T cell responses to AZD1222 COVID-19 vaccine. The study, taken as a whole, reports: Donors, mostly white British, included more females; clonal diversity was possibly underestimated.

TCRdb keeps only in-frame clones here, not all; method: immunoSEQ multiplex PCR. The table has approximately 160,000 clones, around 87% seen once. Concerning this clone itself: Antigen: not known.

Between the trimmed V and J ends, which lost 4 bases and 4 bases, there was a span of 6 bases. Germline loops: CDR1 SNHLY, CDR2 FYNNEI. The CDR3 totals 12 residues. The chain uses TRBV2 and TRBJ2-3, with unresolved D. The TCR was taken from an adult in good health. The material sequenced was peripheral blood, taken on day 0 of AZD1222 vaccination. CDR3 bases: TGTGCCAGCAGTGGGGTGTCAGATACGCAGTATTTT. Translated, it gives CASSGVSDTQYF.